This T cell receptor (beta chain) was sequenced for a study of OX40 agonist ivuxolimab in advanced cancers. Study information: Participants, 80% to 90% male, averaged roughly 60 years of age, ranging from roughly 20 to 79. Regarding the study as a whole: Compared with others, partial responders at 0.1-3.0 mg/kg displayed clonal expansion among the lowest. Circulating CD4+ and CD8+ T cells showed clonal expansion by week 6 at 0.1 to 3.0 mg/kg.

In the case of this clone: The antigen remains undetermined.

J gave up 4 bases and V 4 bases, and 4 bases lay outside the gene matches. Looked up from germline, CDR1 is SEHNR and CDR2 is FQNEAQ (reference sequence). The CDR3 extends over 14 amino acids. Data came from immunoSEQ multiplex PCR; TCRdb stores just in-frame clones and leaves some out. The table shows some 54,000 clones, with nearly 80% occurring only once. The source of this sequence is an adult with an advanced solid tumor such as melanoma, head and neck, liver or kidney cancer. The sequenced sample was CD4+ or CD8+ T cells sorted from blood, obtained in a trial of the OX40 agonist ivuxolimab. The V gene is TRBV7-9, the J gene TRBJ1-1; 9 bases match TRBD1. CDR3 sequence reads: CASSSVTGGTEAFF. The DNA of the CDR3 is TGTGCCAGCAGCTCCGTGACAGGGGGCACTGAAGCTTTCTTT.